The rows below give T cell receptor beta chains drawn from one sample of a study of memory CD4+ T cells and cytomegalovirus serostatus. The protocol was immunoSEQ multiplex PCR, while the TCRdb copy is restricted to in-frame clones and leaves out a portion. The table lists 70,000 to 95,000 clones, over 80% of them singletons, with about 0.72% in the top ten. Sequenced: memory CD4+ T cells from blood. The source of these receptors is an adult in good health and CMV-seronegative. The CDR3 runs from the conserved cysteine through the conserved F or W. D genes are given only for firm matches. The size field is filled for only some rows; it gives once, few, many or a size class.

J,D,size,V,DNA,CDR3
TRBJ1-1,-,-,TRBV2,TGTGCCAGCAGGATTGAAATTGGGGCAACTGAAGCTTTCTTT,CASRIEIGATEAFF
TRBJ2-1,-,few,TRBV15,TGTGCCACCAGCAGAGATTGGGACAACAATGAGCAGTTCTTC,CATSRDWDNNEQFF
TRBJ1-5,-,-,TRBV7-9,TGTGCCAGCAGCTCAGACCCGGGCAATCAGCCCCAGCATTTT,CASSSDPGNQPQHF
TRBJ2-7,TRBD1,few,TRBV28,TGTGCCAGCAGGGGACAGGGATCTACCTACGAGCAGTACTTC,CASRGQGSTYEQYF
TRBJ1-1,-,-,TRBV7-9,TGTGCCAGCAGCTTCCCGAACACTGAAGCTTTCTTT,CASSFPNTEAFF
TRBJ1-6,-,-,TRBV13,TGTGCCAGCAGCTTGGTTGGCAGCTCCTATAATTCACCCCTCCACTTT,CASSLVGSSYNSPLHF
TRBJ1-2,-,-,TRBV2,TGTGCCAGCAGGGATCCTCCGACCGGACGGCTAGGCGGCTACACCTTC,CASRDPPTGRLGGYTF
TRBJ1-3,-,-,TRBV5-1,TGCGCCAGCAGCCCCGGACAGCACTCTGGAAACACCATATATTTT,CASSPGQHSGNTIYF
TRBJ2-5,-,-,TRBV5-1,TGCGCCAGCAGCTTGCTGGGCGGTCCCAGCCGCCAAGAGACCCAGTACTTC,CASSLLGGPSRQETQYF
TRBJ2-5,TRBD1,-,TRBV29-1,TGCAGCGGTCGGAGGACAGGCGCTCAAGAGACCCAGTACTTC,CSGRRTGAQETQYF
TRBJ1-5,TRBD1,few,TRBV2,TGTGCCAGCAGTGGGGGACAGGTGGACTGGAATCAGCCCCAGCATTTT,CASSGGQVDWNQPQHF
TRBJ2-5,TRBD1,-,TRBV4-3,TGCGCCAGCAGCCCAACAGCCGGGACAGGGGAGACCCAGTACTTC,CASSPTAGTGETQYF
TRBJ2-5,-,once,TRBV11-1,TGTGCCAGCAGCTTCGGACAGCAAGAGACCCAGTACTTC,CASSFGQQETQYF
TRBJ1-2,-,-,TRBV28,TGTGCCAGCAACTCACCACCCCAGGGCGACTATGGCTACACCTTC,CASNSPPQGDYGYTF
TRBJ1-4,-,-,TRBV9,TGTGCCAGCAGCGTCGGCGGGACAAGCAATGAAAAACTGTTTTTT,CASSVGGTSNEKLFF
TRBJ2-3,-,once,TRBV10-3,TGTGCCATCAGTGGGGGGGCAGAAGATACGCAGTATTTT,CAISGGAEDTQYF
TRBJ2-7,-,-,TRBV7-2,TGTGCCAGCAGCTGGGGGGGGCCCTACGAGCAGTACTTC,CASSWGGPYEQYF
TRBJ2-5,-,-,TRBV5-5,TGTGCCAGCAGCTTGGGACTCCAAGAGACCCAGTACTTC,CASSLGLQETQYF
TRBJ1-4,-,-,TRBV29-1,TGCAGCGTTGAAGATGGGGGGGGCGCTGGTGAAAAACTGTTTTTT,CSVEDGGGAGEKLFF
TRBJ1-3,-,-,TRBV6-1,TGTGCCAGCACTGGGGGTCTCTCTGGAAACACCATATATTTT,CASTGGLSGNTIYF
TRBJ1-6,-,-,TRBV30,TGTGCCTGGAGAGGCACAGGGAGGAATTCACCCCTCCACTTT,CAWRGTGRNSPLHF
TRBJ2-7,-,medium-sized,TRBV18,TGTGCCAGCTCAGGGGGCTACGAGCAGTACTTC,CASSGGYEQYF
TRBJ2-7,TRBD2,few,TRBV7-6,TGTGCCAGCAGCTCCGGGGGGGCCGGGTACGAGCAGTACTTC,CASSSGGAGYEQYF
TRBJ2-7,-,-,TRBV9,TGTGCCAGCTCCCGACGGGGAACTAGCTCCTACGAGCAGTACTTC,CASSRRGTSSYEQYF
TRBJ1-1,-,-,TRBV7-2,TGTGCCAGCAGCAGGTTTGGCAGGGCTGAAGCTTTCTTT,CASSRFGRAEAFF
TRBJ1-1,-,-,TRBV4-2,TGTGCCAGCAGCCTACGACCTACGGGGTTAGTCCCATATGAAGCTTTCTTT,CASSLRPTGLVPYEAFF
TRBJ2-3,TRBD1,-,TRBV4-1,TGCGCCAGCAGCCAAGAGGGACAGAGAACAGATACGCAGTATTTT,CASSQEGQRTDTQYF
TRBJ1-5,-,-,TRBV18,TGTGCCAGCTCACCCGCTGGGCGGGATAGCAATCAGCCCCAGCATTTT,CASSPAGRDSNQPQHF
TRBJ2-2,-,-,TRBV6-1,TGTGCCAGCAGTGAATCGGGACCCGGGGAGCTGTTTTTT,CASSESGPGELFF
TRBJ2-3,-,-,TRBV7-3,TGTGCCAGCAGCGGTCTCCGGGGGCAGTATTTT,CASSGLRGQYF
TRBJ1-2,TRBD1,-,TRBV6-5,TGTGCCAGCAGTTACCGGGACAGGCCCTATGGCTACACCTTC,CASSYRDRPYGYTF
TRBJ2-3,TRBD1,-,TRBV5-1,TGCGCCAGCAGCGGACCGGGACAGGGGGCGAATACGCAGTATTTT,CASSGPGQGANTQYF
TRBJ2-2,-,-,TRBV27,TGTGCCAGCAGTTTATCGACCGGGGAGCTGTTTTTT,CASSLSTGELFF
TRBJ1-1,-,few,TRBV7-3,TGTGCCAGCAGCTTGGACGGCCGGGGCACTGAAGCTTTCTTT,CASSLDGRGTEAFF
TRBJ2-4,-,-,TRBV11-2,TGTGCCAGCAGCTTAGCTATCCGTCACATTCAGTACTTC,CASSLAIRHIQYF
TRBJ2-1,TRBD2,-,TRBV5-1,TGCGCCAGCAGCTCCGGACTAGCGGGGGGGCCTAGGAATGAGCAGTTCTTC,CASSSGLAGGPRNEQFF
TRBJ2-2,TRBD1,-,TRBV4-3,TGCGCCAGCAGCCAAGGTCCAGGGGGCACCGGGGAGCTGTTTTTT,CASSQGPGGTGELFF
TRBJ2-1,-,-,TRBV6-5,TGTGCCAGCAGTTACTCGGGACAACCGAGAGGTGAGCAGTTCTTC,CASSYSGQPRGEQFF
TRBJ1-5,-,-,TRBV6-1,TGTGCCAGCAGTGACGTGAGAGGGACCGATAGCAATCAGCCCCAGCATTTT,CASSDVRGTDSNQPQHF
TRBJ1-5,-,-,TRBV30,TGTGCCTGGAGTCCTATCAGGGAGGACGGGGCCCAGCATTTT,CAWSPIREDGAQHF
TRBJ1-6,-,-,TRBV7-2,TGTGCCAGCAGCTTCCGAAGTGGGGATAATTCACCCCTCCACTTT,CASSFRSGDNSPLHF
TRBJ1-4,TRBD1,-,TRBV5-1,TGCGCCAGCAGCCTGGGGGGGACAGTCTTTCGCGAAAAACTGTTTTTT,CASSLGGTVFREKLFF
TRBJ2-7,-,-,TRBV6-6,TGTGCCAGCAGTAATGGAATAACGACACCTTACGAGCAGTACTTC,CASSNGITTPYEQYF
TRBJ2-4,TRBD2,-,TRBV5-1,TGCGCCAGCAGCCCCCTGGGGGGGGGTCGAGCCAAAAACATTCAGTACTTC,CASSPLGGGRAKNIQYF
TRBJ1-2,TRBD1,-,TRBV28,TGTGCCAGCAGTTCAGCGGGACAGGGAAAGGACCTCTATGGCTACACCTTC,CASSSAGQGKDLYGYTF
TRBJ2-2,-,-,TRBV5-4,TGTGCCAGCAGCTTGGGGATGTCAGGGGGGTCCACCGGGGAGCTGTTTTTT,CASSLGMSGGSTGELFF
TRBJ2-3,-,-,TRBV19,TGTGCCAGTAGTATCGGGATAATAAGCACAGATACGCAGTATTTT,CASSIGIISTDTQYF
TRBJ1-6,TRBD1,-,TRBV5-4,TGTGCCAGCAGTACAGGGGGGAGCTCCTATAATTCACCCCTCCACTTT,CASSTGGSSYNSPLHF
TRBJ2-3,TRBD1,once,TRBV7-8,TGTGCCAGCAGCAGGGGACAGACTCCAAGCGCAGATACGCAGTATTTT,CASSRGQTPSADTQYF
TRBJ1-5,-,-,TRBV30,TGTGCCTGGAGTGTGAGGGGTCGGAGCAATCAGCCCCAGCATTTT,CAWSVRGRSNQPQHF
TRBJ1-1,-,-,TRBV7-7,TGTGCTAGCAGCCGTATGACAGCCACTGAAGCTTTCTTT,CASSRMTATEAFF